Listed below are T cell receptor beta chains from one sample, sequenced in a study of control samples from healthy donors and cancer patients. TCRdb keeps only in-frame clones here, not all; method: immunoSEQ multiplex PCR. The data contain about 95,000 clones, about 88% of them singletons. Sequencing was done on a sample of blood. The receptor set was obtained from a woman in her sixties or seventies in good health. Each CDR3 is given with its conserved first and last residue. D genes are given only for firm matches. Clone size appears in some rows only: once, few, many, or a class for an expanded clone.

d_gene,j_gene,v_gene,abundance,CDR3nt,CDR3aa
NA,TRBJ1-6,TRBV6-1,NA,TGTGCCAGCAGGGAAGGACACCTCGTTAGGTCACCCCTCCACTTT,CASREGHLVRSPLHF
NA,TRBJ1-1,TRBV3-1/TRBV3-2,NA,TGTGCCAGCAGCCAGGCCGGGGCGTCTGAAGCTTTCTTT,CASSQAGASEAFF
NA,TRBJ1-6,TRBV9,NA,TGTGCCAGCAGCGTGTCCCGCTTCAATTCACCCCTCCACTTT,CASSVSRFNSPLHF
NA,TRBJ2-3,TRBV9,NA,TGTGCCAGCAGCGTCACCGACTACCGTATCACAGATACGCAGTATTTT,CASSVTDYRITDTQYF
NA,TRBJ1-1,TRBV3-1/TRBV3-2,NA,TGTGCCAGCAGCCCGGATAACACTGAAGCTTTCTTT,CASSPDNTEAFF
TRBD1,TRBJ2-3,TRBV2,NA,TGTGCCAGCAGCCCCGGGACAGGGATGACAGATACGCAGTATTTT,CASSPGTGMTDTQYF
NA,TRBJ1-5,TRBV19,NA,TGTGCCAGTCTAGAAGGGGTAAATCAGCCCCAGCATTTT,CASLEGVNQPQHF
NA,TRBJ1-2,TRBV5-1,NA,TGCGCCAGCGGGGAAGTGTTAAGCGGTGGCTACACCTTC,CASGEVLSGGYTF
TRBD1,TRBJ1-2,TRBV7-2,NA,TGTGCCAGCAGCTTAGACTTCAGGGGGGACGGAGGCTACACCTTC,CASSLDFRGDGGYTF
NA,TRBJ2-2,TRBV5-5,once,TGTGCCAGCAGGGAAGGGGTCGTATCCACCGGGGAGCTGTTTTTT,CASREGVVSTGELFF
NA,TRBJ1-1,TRBV30,once,TGTGCCTGGAGTATACCCTTTCGGGCTGAAGCTTTCTTT,CAWSIPFRAEAFF